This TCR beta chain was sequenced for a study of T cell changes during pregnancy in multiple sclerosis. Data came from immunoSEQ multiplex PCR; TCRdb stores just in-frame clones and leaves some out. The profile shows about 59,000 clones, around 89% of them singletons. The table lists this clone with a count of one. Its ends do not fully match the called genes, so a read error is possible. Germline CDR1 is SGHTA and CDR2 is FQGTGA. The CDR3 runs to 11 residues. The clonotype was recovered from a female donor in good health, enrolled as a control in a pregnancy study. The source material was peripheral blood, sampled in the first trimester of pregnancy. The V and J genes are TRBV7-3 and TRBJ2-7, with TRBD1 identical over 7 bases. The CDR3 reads CASSSGQAIQF. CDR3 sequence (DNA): TGTGCCAGCAGCTCCGGACAGGCTATTCAATTC. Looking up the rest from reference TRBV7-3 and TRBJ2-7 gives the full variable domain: GAGVSQTPSNKVTEKGKYVELRCDPISGHTALYWYRQSLGQGPEFLIYFQGTGAADDSGLPNDRFFAVRPEGSVSTLKIQRTERGDSAVYLCASSSGQAIQFGPGTRLTVT.